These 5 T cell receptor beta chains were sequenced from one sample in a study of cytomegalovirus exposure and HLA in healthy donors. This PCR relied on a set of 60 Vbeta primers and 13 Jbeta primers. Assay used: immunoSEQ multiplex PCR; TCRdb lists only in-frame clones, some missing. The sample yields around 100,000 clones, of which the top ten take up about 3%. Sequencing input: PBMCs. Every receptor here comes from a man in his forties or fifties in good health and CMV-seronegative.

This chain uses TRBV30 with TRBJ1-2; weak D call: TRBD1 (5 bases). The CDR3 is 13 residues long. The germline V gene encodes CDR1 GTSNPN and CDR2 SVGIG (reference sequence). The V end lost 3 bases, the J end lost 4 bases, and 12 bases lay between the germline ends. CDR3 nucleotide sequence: TGTGCCTGGAGGGAGGGGACGCCCTATGGCTACACCTTC. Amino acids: CAWREGTPYGYTF.

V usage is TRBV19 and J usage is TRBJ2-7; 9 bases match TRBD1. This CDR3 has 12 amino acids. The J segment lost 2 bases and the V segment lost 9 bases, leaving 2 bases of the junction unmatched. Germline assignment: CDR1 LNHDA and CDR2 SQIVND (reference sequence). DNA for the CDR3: TGTGCCAGGCGGACAGGGGCCTACGAGCAGTACTTC. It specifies CARRTGAYEQYF.

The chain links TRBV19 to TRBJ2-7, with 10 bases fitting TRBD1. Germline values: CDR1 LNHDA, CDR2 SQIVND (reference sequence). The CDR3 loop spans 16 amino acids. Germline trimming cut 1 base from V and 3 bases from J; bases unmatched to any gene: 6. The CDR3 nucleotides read TGTGCCAGTAGTATAGGAGCGGGGACAGGGGACTACGAGCAGTACTTC. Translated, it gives CASSIGAGTGDYEQYF.

CDR3 protein: CASSAGGGLYEQYF. CDR3 nucleotides: TGCGCCAGCAGTGCAGGGGGCGGCCTTTACGAGCAGTACTTC. This chain connects TRBV10-2 to TRBJ2-7; 8 bases match TRBD1. The CDR3 runs 14 residues. Germline-derived CDR1 and CDR2 are WSHSY and SAAADI. Trimming at V came to 4 bases and at J to 4 bases, leaving 6 bases not matched to a gene.

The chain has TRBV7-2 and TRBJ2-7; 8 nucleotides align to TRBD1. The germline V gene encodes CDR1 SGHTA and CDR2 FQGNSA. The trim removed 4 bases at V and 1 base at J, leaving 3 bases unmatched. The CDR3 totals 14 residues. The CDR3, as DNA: TGTGCCAGCAGCTCCTGGACAGGGTCCTACGAGCAGTACTTC. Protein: CASSSWTGSYEQYF.